These 18 T cell receptor beta chains came from one sample sequenced in a study of shared clonotypes between healthy human individuals. In the naive CD8 group, cells lacked CD45RO and were positively selected for CCR7, so terminally differentiated effector memory CD45RA+ cells were left out. The protocol was immunoSEQ multiplex PCR, while the TCRdb copy is restricted to in-frame clones and leaves out a portion. The sample consists of about 680,000 clones, about 91% of them appearing once. What was sequenced was naive CD8+ T cells sorted from blood. Source of these receptors: a man aged 30 to 39 in good health.

The chain combines TRBV28 with TRBJ2-7, with D possibly being TRBD2 (5 bases). V lost 5 bases and J lost 6, with 20 bases in between. Per germline, CDR1 MDHEN and CDR2 SYDVKM. This CDR3 is 15 amino acids long. The CDR3 reads CASSAGIYSAPEQYF. For the CDR3, the DNA is TGTGCCAGCAGTGCCGGGATTTATTCGGCGCCCGAGCAGTACTTC.

The chain combines TRBV5-6 with TRBJ2-7; 9 bases map to TRBD1. The germline V gene has CDR1 SGHDT and CDR2 YYEEEE. The CDR3 contains 14 residues. Trimming removed 4 bases from V and 3 bases from J; junction bases left unmatched: 5. The CDR3 DNA reads as TGTGCCAGCAGCCTAGGACAGGGGTACTACGAGCAGTACTTC. It is translated as CASSLGQGYYEQYF.

The chain uses TRBV28 and TRBJ2-1; TRBD1 aligns across 9 bases. The J segment lost 1 base and the V segment lost 2 bases, leaving 0 bases of the junction unmatched. The germline gives CDR1 MDHEN, CDR2 SYDVKM. The CDR3 runs to 15 residues. CDR3 amino acids: CASSLGTGSYNEQFF. CDR3 bases: TGTGCCAGCAGTTTAGGGACAGGGTCCTACAATGAGCAGTTCTTC.

The sample holds one count of this clone. This chain uses TRBV9 with TRBJ2-2, with 8 bases that match TRBD2. From germline, CDR1 is SGDLS and CDR2 YYNGEE. The trim removed 6 bases at V and 0 bases at J, leaving 4 bases unmatched. The CDR3 runs to 15 residues. The CDR3 region is CASTPGGANTGELFF. CDR3 nucleotides: TGTGCCAGCACCCCCGGGGGGGCGAACACCGGGGAGCTGTTTTTT.

In DNA form, the CDR3 reads TGTGCCAGCACCGGACAGGGGCTTGAGCAGTACTTC. It encodes CASTGQGLEQYF. The chain uses TRBV6-5 and TRBJ2-7; 9 bases are shared with TRBD1. The CDR3 spans 12 residues. V was clipped by 7 bases and J by 7 bases; unmatched bases: 5. The germline V gene encodes CDR1 MNHEY and CDR2 SVGAGI.

The chain uses TRBV7-9 and TRBJ2-1; D uncertain. Germline CDR1 reads SEHNR; CDR2 reads FQNEAQ (reference sequence). Between the trimmed V and J ends, which lost 5 bases and 5 bases, there was a span of 10 bases. This CDR3 has 13 residues. CDR3 in DNA: TGTGCCAGCAGCGCCGCTTTTCACAATGAGCAGTTCTTC. Translation: CASSAAFHNEQFF.

In its sample, this clone was seen once. J is TRBJ1-3 and V is TRBV5-8; unclear D gene. Germline V gives CDR1 SGHTS, CDR2 YDEGEE. V dropped 2 bases and J dropped 0 bases, with 15 bases sitting between them. The CDR3 has 17 residues. The CDR3 coding sequence is TGTGCCAGCAGCTTTCTGGGTCTCGCGGCCTCTGGAAACACCATATATTTT. It is translated as CASSFLGLAASGNTIYF.

This chain uses TRBV18 with TRBJ2-7, with D possibly matching TRBD1 (6 bases). CDR1 and CDR2 (germline): KGHSH, LQKENI. This CDR3 is built from 12 residues. The ends were cut back, 6 bases at V and 3 bases at J, with 9 bases in the middle. CDR3 sequence reads: CASSDRVYEQYF. DNA of the CDR3: TGTGCCAGCTCGGACAGAGTCTACGAGCAGTACTTC.

This rearrangement joins TRBV6-5 to TRBJ2-2, with 9 bases matching TRBD1. The CDR3 is 14 amino acids. Trimming took 4 bases from V and 6 from J; bases not matched to a gene: 3. Germline loops: CDR1 MNHEY, CDR2 SVGAGI. CDR3 sequence reads: CASSWGQGAGELFF. CDR3 sequence (DNA): TGTGCCAGCAGTTGGGGACAGGGTGCCGGGGAGCTGTTTTTT.

The J gene is TRBJ1-5, the V gene TRBV5-1; unclear D gene. V gave up 0 bases and J gave up 4 bases, with 11 bases separating them. The CDR3 loop spans 15 amino acids. Germline V lookup: CDR1 SGHRS, CDR2 YFSETQ. CDR3 amino acids: CASSLEGNDNQPQHF. The CDR3 DNA is TGCGCCAGCAGCTTGGAGGGTAATGATAATCAGCCCCAGCATTTT.

The chain joins TRBV7-6 to TRBJ2-7; tentatively, D is TRBD1 (5 bases). CDR1 SGHVS and CDR2 FNYEAQ come from the germline V gene. This CDR3 comprises 14 residues. V was cut by 0 bases and J by 5 bases, with 11 bases left in between. The CDR3 DNA is TGTGCCAGCAGCTTAGCGCCAGGGAAGGACGAGCAGTACTTC. It encodes CASSLAPGKDEQYF. The entire variable domain, with the rest obtained from reference TRBV7-6 and TRBJ2-7, is as follows: GAGVSQSPRYKVTKRGQDVALRCDPISGHVSLYWYRQALGQGPEFLTYFNYEAQQDKSGLPNDRFSAERPEGSISTLTIQRTEQRDSAMYRCASSLAPGKDEQYFGPGTRLTVT.

This clone appeared a single time. The chain links TRBV29-1 to TRBJ2-3; D is perhaps TRBD1 (5 bases). The CDR3 has 15 residues. The germline gives CDR1 SQVTM, CDR2 ANQGSEA. V shed 4 bases and J shed 0 bases, with 14 bases lying between them. The CDR3 is CSVGGAGLSTDTQYF. For the CDR3, the DNA is TGCAGCGTTGGAGGTGCAGGGCTGAGCACAGATACGCAGTATTTT.

This clone came up many times. The rearrangement links TRBV19 to TRBJ1-5; maybe TRBD1 (6 bases). Trimming pared 3 bases from V and 0 bases from J, leaving 6 bases between. Germline assignment: CDR1 LNHDA and CDR2 SQIVND (reference sequence). The CDR3 has 14 amino acids. The CDR3 bases are TGTGCCAGTAGTATGGGACATAGCAATCAGCCCCAGCATTTT. The encoded protein is CASSMGHSNQPQHF. Full variable domain (rest looked up from reference TRBV19 and TRBJ1-5): DGGITQSPKYLFRKEGQNVTLSCEQNLNHDAMYWYRQDPGQGLRLIYYSQIVNDFQKGDIAEGYSVSREKKESFPLTVTSAQKNPTAFYLCASSMGHSNQPQHFGDGTRLSIL.

The chain combines TRBV6-5 with TRBJ2-1, with TRBD2 identical over 11 bases. This CDR3 has 15 residues. The germline V gene has CDR1 MNHEY and CDR2 SVGAGI. V was clipped by 7 bases and J by 4 bases; unmatched bases: 6. The CDR3 spells CASTLWTSGYNEQFF. The CDR3 DNA reads as TGTGCCAGCACTCTATGGACTAGCGGGTACAATGAGCAGTTCTTC.

As concerns this clone: Distinct nucleotide sequences in the sample also encode this CDR3. The rearrangement links TRBV6-6 to TRBJ1-1; D is perhaps TRBD1 (5 bases). Trimming stripped 0 bases from V and 1 base from J, with 9 bases between. CDR3 length: 15 amino acids. The germline CDR1 and CDR2 sequences are MNHNY and SVGAGI (reference sequence). The CDR3 loop is CASSYSGTGNTEAFF. In DNA, the CDR3 is TGTGCCAGCAGTTACTCAGGGACTGGGAACACTGAAGCTTTCTTT.

This clone was picked up a small number of times. V usage is TRBV7-2 and J usage is TRBJ1-2; 7 bases match TRBD1. J was trimmed by 4 bases and V by 5 bases; bases with no gene match: 4. The germline gives CDR1 SGHTA, CDR2 FQGNSA. The CDR3 contains 13 residues. As DNA, the CDR3 is TGTGCCAGCAGCCACAGGGGCGGCTATGGCTACACCTTC. Its translation: CASSHRGGYGYTF. Supplemented by reference TRBV7-2 and TRBJ1-2, the full variable domain reads GAGVSQSPSNKVTEKGKDVELRCDPISGHTALYWYRQSLGQGLEFLIYFQGNSAPDKSGLPSDRFSAERTGGSVSTLTIQRTQQEDSAVYLCASSHRGGYGYTFGSGTRLTVV.

This clone showed up just once. The V gene is TRBV13, the J gene TRBJ2-1; either TRBD1 or TRBD2 may fit D (6 bases each). V gave up 2 bases and J gave up 2 bases, with 16 bases separating them. This CDR3 comprises 17 residues. Per germline, CDR1 PRHDT and CDR2 FYEKMQ (reference sequence). In nucleotides, the CDR3 is TGTGCCAGCAGCTTATCCGACCTGGGGGGCGCCTACAATGAGCAGTTCTTC. This codes for CASSLSDLGGAYNEQFF.

V and J are TRBV6-5 and TRBJ2-4; a weak D match, TRBD2 (6 bases). V was cut by 4 bases and J by 7 bases, with 14 bases left in between. The CDR3 covers 14 residues. Germline V gene lookup returns CDR1 MNHEY and CDR2 SVGAGI. The CDR3 here is CASSSPREYNIQYF. Here the CDR3 DNA reads TGTGCCAGCAGTTCCCCGCGGGAATACAACATTCAGTACTTC.